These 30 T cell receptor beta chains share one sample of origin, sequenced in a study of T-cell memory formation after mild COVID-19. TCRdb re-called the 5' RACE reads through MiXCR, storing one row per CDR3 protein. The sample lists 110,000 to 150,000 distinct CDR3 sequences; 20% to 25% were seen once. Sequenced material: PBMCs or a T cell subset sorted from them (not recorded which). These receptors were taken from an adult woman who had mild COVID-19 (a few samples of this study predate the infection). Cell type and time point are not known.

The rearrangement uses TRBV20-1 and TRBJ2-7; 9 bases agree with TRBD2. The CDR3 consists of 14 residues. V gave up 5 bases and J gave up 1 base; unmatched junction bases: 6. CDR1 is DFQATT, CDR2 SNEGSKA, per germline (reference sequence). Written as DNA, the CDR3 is TGCAGTGCTCTTAGCGGGAGCTATTCCTACGAGCAGTACTTC. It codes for CSALSGSYSYEQYF.

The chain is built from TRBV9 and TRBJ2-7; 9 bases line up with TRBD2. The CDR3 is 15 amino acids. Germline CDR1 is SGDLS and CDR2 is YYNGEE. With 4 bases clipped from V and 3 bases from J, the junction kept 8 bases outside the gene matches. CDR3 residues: CASSQLGGRGYEQYF. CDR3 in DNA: TGTGCCAGCAGCCAATTAGGCGGGAGGGGCTACGAGCAGTACTTC.

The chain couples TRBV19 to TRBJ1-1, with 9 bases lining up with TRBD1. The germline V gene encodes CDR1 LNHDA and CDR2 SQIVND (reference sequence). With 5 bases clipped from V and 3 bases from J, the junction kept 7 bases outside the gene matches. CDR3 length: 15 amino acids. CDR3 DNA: TGTGCCAGTAGTCCAACAGGGGGCTTGGACACTGAAGCTTTCTTT. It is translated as CASSPTGGLDTEAFF.

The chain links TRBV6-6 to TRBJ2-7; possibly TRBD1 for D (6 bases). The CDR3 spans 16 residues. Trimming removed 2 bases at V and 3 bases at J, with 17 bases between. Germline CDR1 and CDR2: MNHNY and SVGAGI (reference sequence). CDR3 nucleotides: TGTGCCAGCAGTTACAGCCTTCGGACAGTCAACTACGAGCAGTACTTC. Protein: CASSYSLRTVNYEQYF.

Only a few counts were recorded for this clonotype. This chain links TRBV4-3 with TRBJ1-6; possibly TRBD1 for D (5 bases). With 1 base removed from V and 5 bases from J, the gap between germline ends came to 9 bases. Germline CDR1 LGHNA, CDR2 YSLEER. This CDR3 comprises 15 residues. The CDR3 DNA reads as TGCGCCAGCAGCCAAGGGGGCGCGGATAATTCACCCCTCCACTTT. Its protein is CASSQGGADNSPLHF.

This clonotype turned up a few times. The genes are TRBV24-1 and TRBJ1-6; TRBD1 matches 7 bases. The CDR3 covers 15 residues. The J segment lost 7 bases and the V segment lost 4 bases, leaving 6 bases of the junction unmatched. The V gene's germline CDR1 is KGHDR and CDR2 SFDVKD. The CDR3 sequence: CATSDPGQPNSPLHF. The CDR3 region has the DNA TGTGCCACCAGTGACCCGGGACAGCCAAATTCACCCCTCCACTTT.

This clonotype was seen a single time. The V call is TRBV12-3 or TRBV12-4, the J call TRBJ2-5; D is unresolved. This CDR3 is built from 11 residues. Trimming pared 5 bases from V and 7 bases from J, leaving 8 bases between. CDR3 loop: CASSRGGTQYF. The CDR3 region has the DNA TGTGCCAGCAGTCGAGGCGGGACCCAGTACTTC.

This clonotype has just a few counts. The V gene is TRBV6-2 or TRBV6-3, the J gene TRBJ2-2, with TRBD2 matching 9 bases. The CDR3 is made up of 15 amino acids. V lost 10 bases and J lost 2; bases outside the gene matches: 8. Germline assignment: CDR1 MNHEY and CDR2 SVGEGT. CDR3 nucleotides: TGTGCCACGGAGATAGCGGGGGTAAACACCGGGGAGCTGTTTTTT. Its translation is CATEIAGVNTGELFF.

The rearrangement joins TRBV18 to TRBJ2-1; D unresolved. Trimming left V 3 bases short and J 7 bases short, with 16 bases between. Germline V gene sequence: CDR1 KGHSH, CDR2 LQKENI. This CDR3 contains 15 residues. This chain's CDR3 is CASSPFDLIRNEQFF. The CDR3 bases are TGTGCCAGCTCACCTTTCGACCTAATTAGGAATGAGCAGTTCTTC.

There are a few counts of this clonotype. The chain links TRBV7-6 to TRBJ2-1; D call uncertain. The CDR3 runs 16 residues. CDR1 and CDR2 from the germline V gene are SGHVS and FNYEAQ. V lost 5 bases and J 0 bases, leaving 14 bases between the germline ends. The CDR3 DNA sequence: TGTGCCAGCAGCCCACTTATCAGTAGCTCCTACAATGAGCAGTTCTTC. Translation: CASSPLISSSYNEQFF. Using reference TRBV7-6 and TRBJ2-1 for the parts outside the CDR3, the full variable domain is GAGVSQSPRYKVTKRGQDVALRCDPISGHVSLYWYRQALGQGPEFLTYFNYEAQQDKSGLPNDRFSAERPEGSISTLTIQRTEQRDSAMYRCASSPLISSSYNEQFFGPGTRLTVL.

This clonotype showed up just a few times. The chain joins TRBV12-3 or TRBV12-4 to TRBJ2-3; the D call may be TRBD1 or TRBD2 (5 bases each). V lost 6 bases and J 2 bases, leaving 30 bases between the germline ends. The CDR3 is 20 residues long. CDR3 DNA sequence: TGTGCCAGCAGCCCTGAAGAGGGGCGAGTCCCGACCCATTACACAGATACGCAGTATTTT. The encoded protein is CASSPEEGRVPTHYTDTQYF.

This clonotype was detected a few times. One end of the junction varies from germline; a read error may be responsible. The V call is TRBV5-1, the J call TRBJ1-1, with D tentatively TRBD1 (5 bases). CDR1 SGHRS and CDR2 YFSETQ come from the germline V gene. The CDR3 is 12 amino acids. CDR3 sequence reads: CASSHWGSEAFF. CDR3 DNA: TGCGCCAGCAGCCATTGGGGGTCTGAGGCTTTCTTT.

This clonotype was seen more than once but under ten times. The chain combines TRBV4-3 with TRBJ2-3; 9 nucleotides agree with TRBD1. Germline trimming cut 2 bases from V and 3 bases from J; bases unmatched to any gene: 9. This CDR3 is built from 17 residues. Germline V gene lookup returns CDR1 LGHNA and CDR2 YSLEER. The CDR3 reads CASSQISSGTGTDTQYF. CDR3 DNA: TGCGCCAGCAGCCAAATCTCCTCCGGGACAGGGACAGATACGCAGTATTTT.

Here the CDR3 reads CASGFGPGYEQYF. The CDR3 coding sequence is TGCGCCAGCGGGTTCGGACCCGGCTACGAGCAGTACTTC. The genes are TRBV4-1 and TRBJ2-7, with D hard to call. CDR1 and CDR2 from the germline V gene are MGHRA and YSYEKL. This CDR3 contains 13 residues. Between the trimmed V and J ends, which lost 8 bases and 3 bases, there was a span of 14 bases.

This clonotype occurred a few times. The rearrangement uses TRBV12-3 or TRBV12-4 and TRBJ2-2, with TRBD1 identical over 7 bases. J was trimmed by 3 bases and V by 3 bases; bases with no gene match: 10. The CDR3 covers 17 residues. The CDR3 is CASSFPIYRGHTGELFF. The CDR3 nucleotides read TGTGCCAGCAGTTTCCCGATCTACAGGGGTCACACCGGGGAGCTGTTTTTT.

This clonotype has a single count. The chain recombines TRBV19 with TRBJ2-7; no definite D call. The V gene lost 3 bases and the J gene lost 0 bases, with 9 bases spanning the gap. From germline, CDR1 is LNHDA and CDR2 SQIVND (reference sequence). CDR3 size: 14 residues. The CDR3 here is CASSIKTVSYEQYF. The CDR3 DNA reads TGTGCCAGTAGTATCAAGACCGTCTCCTACGAGCAGTACTTC.

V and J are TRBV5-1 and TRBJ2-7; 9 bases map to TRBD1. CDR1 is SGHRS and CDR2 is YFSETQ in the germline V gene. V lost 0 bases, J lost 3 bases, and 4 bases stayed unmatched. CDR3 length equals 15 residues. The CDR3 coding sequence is TGCGCCAGCAGCTTGGTGGGGACAGGGTTCTACGAGCAGTACTTC. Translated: CASSLVGTGFYEQYF.

CDR3 loop: CASSQVAGGYEQYF. The CDR3 bases are TGCGCCAGCAGCCAAGTAGCGGGGGGCTACGAGCAGTACTTC. The V call is TRBV4-1, the J call TRBJ2-7; TRBD2 agrees at 10 bases. J lost 3 bases, V lost 1 base, and 0 bases had no gene match. The CDR3 is 14 residues long. The germline CDR1 and CDR2 sequences are MGHRA and YSYEKL.

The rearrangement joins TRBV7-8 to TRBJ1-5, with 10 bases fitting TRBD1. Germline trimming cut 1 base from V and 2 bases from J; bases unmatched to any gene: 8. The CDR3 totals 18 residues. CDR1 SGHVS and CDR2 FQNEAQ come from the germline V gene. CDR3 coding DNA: TGTGCCAGCAGCTTAGTACCTATAGGGACAGGGGGCAATCAGCCCCAGCATTTT. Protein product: CASSLVPIGTGGNQPQHF.

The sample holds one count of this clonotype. The CDR3 loop reads CASRFLLAGATDTQYF. In DNA, the CDR3 is TGTGCCAGCAGGTTTCTTCTCGCGGGGGCCACAGATACGCAGTATTTT. The chain is built from TRBV6-5 and TRBJ2-3, with TRBD2 as a possible D gene (7 bases). The CDR3 covers 16 residues. Trimming shortened V by 6 bases and J by 2 bases, and 18 bases separated the two germline ends. CDR1 is MNHEY, CDR2 SVGAGI, per germline.

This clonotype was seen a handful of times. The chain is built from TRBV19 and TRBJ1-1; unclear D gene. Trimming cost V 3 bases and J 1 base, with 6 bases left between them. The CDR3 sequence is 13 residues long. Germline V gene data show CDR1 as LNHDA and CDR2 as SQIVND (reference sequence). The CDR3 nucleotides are TGTGCCAGTAGTATTTTACCGAACACTGAAGCTTTCTTT. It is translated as CASSILPNTEAFF.

For the CDR3, the DNA is TGTGCCAGCAGTCCGCTGTCGGGACAGGGTATCGCCTACGAGCAGTACTTC. Protein product: CASSPLSGQGIAYEQYF. This sequence joins TRBV27 and TRBJ2-7, with 9 nucleotides matching TRBD1. CDR3 length: 17 amino acids. Germline CDR1 is MNHEY and CDR2 is SMNVEV (reference sequence). The ends lost 5 bases at V and 2 bases at J; junction bases unmatched: 13.

CDR3 coding DNA: TGTGCCAGCAGCCTGGACGGGACCCCTGGAAACACCATATATTTT. Amino acids: CASSLDGTPGNTIYF. The rearrangement links TRBV6-5 to TRBJ1-3; possibly TRBD1 for D (5 bases). This CDR3 comprises 15 residues. Germline CDR1 and CDR2: MNHEY and SVGAGI. V lost 6 bases and J 2 bases, leaving 14 bases between the germline ends.

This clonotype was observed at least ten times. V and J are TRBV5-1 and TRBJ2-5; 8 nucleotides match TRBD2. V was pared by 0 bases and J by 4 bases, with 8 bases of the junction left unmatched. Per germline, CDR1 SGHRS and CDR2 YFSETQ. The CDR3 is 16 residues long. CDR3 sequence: CASSLGPAGVLETQYF. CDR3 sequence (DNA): TGCGCCAGCAGCTTGGGACCAGCGGGAGTGTTAGAGACCCAGTACTTC.

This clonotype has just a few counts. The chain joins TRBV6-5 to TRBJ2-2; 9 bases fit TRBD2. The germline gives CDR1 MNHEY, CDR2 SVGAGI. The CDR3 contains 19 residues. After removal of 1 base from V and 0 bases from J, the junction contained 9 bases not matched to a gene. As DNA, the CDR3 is TGTGCCAGCAGTTACTACGAGCCTAGCGGGGATACGAACACCGGGGAGCTGTTTTTT. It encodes CASSYYEPSGDTNTGELFF.

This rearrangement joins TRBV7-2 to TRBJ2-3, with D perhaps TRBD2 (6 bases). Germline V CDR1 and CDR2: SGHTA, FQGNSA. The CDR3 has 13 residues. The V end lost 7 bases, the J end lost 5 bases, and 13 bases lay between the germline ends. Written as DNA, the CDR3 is TGTGCCAGCAACTATGGAGGGGTAGATACGCAGTATTTT. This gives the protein CASNYGGVDTQYF.

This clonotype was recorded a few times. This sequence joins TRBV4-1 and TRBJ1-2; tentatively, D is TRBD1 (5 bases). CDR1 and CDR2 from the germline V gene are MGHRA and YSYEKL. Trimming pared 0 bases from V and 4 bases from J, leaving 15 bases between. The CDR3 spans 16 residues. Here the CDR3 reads CASSQDRAGRPYGYTF. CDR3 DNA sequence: TGCGCCAGCAGCCAAGATAGGGCAGGGAGGCCCTATGGCTACACCTTC.

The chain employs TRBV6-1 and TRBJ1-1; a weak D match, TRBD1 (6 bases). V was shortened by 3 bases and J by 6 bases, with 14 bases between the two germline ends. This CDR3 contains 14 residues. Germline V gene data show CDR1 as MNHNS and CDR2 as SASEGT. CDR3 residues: CASSDPTRGPEAFF. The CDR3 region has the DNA TGTGCCAGCAGTGACCCCACTCGGGGGCCTGAAGCTTTCTTT.

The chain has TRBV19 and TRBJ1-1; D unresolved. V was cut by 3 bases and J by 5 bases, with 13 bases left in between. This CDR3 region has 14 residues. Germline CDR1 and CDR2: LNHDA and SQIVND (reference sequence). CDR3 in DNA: TGTGCCAGTAGTATCGTGGACGTGCCAACTGAAGCTTTCTTT. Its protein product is CASSIVDVPTEAFF.

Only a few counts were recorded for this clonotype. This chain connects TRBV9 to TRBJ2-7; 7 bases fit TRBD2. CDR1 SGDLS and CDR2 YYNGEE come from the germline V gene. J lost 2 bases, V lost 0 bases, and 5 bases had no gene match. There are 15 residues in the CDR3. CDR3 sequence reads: CASSVAASGTYEQYF. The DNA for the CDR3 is TGTGCCAGCAGCGTAGCGGCTAGCGGAACCTACGAGCAGTACTTC. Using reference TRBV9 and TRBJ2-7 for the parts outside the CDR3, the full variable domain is DSGVTQTPKHLITATGQRVTLRCSPRSGDLSVYWYQQSLDQGLQFLIQYYNGEERAKGNILERFSAQQFPDLHSELNLSSLELGDSALYFCASSVAASGTYEQYFGPGTRLTVT.